This T cell receptor (beta chain) came from a study of blood T cell repertoires in COVID-19. Profiled with immunoSEQ multiplex PCR; TCRdb holds only in-frame clones, not every one. This sample has roughly 340,000 clones, with roughly 90% found just once. The CDR3 loop spans 16 amino acids. The germline V and J ends were trimmed by 4 bases and 9 bases, with 25 bases remaining between them. Germline loops: CDR1 SGHRS, CDR2 YFSETQ. The sample was peripheral blood. V is TRBV5-1 and J is TRBJ1-2; a possible D gene is TRBD1 (5 bases). This TCR was sampled from a woman in her twenties or thirties with COVID-19, enrolled during active disease. In DNA form, the CDR3 reads TGCGCCAGCAGCGATACCACCGCCCCGGACACTTGGAGCTACACCTTC. It translates to CASSDTTAPDTWSYTF.